This T cell receptor beta chain was identified in a study of cytomegalovirus exposure and HLA in healthy donors. Amplification used 60 Vbeta primers and 13 Jbeta primers. The method was immunoSEQ multiplex PCR; TCRdb's version includes in-frame clones alone and lacks a portion of them. In the table there are roughly 250,000 clones, 80% of which are singletons. Trimming cost V 5 bases and J 4 bases, with 17 bases left between them. Germline V gene sequence: CDR1 SEHNR, CDR2 FQNEAQ (reference sequence). This CDR3 spans 15 amino acids. Each of the donors was a healthy bone marrow donor. Concerning this clone: Its antigen is unknown.

General observations from the study: Reportedly, fewer N-insertions than the roughly 600-donor mean appeared in an Asian-associated ancestry cluster in a later analysis. As was reported, the HLA-A and HLA-B alleles of most subjects were accurately predicted from TCR beta sequences.

This sequence originates from a girl aged 2-10 years in good health and CMV-seronegative. The sample consisted of PBMCs. The chain carries TRBV7-9 and TRBJ1-2, with D possibly being TRBD1 (6 bases). CDR3 bases: TGTGCCAGCAGCCATCCCTTAGGGGGATTCTATGGCTACACCTTC. It encodes CASSHPLGGFYGYTF.